These T cell receptor beta chains were read from a single sample in a study of OX40 agonist ivuxolimab in advanced cancers. Some clones are missing from TCRdb's copy, which holds only in-frame ones; the method was immunoSEQ multiplex PCR. This sample has around 7,000 clones; about four fifths occur once, and the top ten carry under 20%. Sequenced material: CD4+ or CD8+ T cells sorted from blood, taken in a trial of the OX40 agonist ivuxolimab. These TCRs come from an adult with an advanced solid tumor such as melanoma, head and neck, liver or kidney cancer. Each CDR3 is given with its conserved first and last residue. D genes are given only for firm matches. Not every row has a clone size; where given, it reads once, few, many or a size class.

>TRBD1|TRBJ1-2|.|TRBV7-9
CASQGAPGYGYTF
TGTGCCAGCCAGGGGGCGCCGGGCTATGGCTACACCTTC
>.|TRBJ2-5|.|TRBV10-3
CAISGGRQAQRIQETQYF
TGTGCCATCAGTGGTGGGCGTCAGGCGCAGAGAATCCAAGAGACCCAGTACTTC
>.|TRBJ2-2|once|TRBV7-3
CASSLSGTGELFF
TGTGCCAGCAGCTTATCGGGGACCGGGGAGCTGTTTTTT
>TRBD1|TRBJ2-7|.|TRBV9
CASSGDGQGEQYF
TGTGCCAGCAGCGGGGACGGACAGGGGGAGCAGTACTTC
>TRBD1|TRBJ1-4|.|TRBV15
CATKSPGEATGVREKLFF
TGTGCCACCAAATCCCCCGGCGAGGCCACAGGGGTCCGCGAAAAACTGTTTTTT
>.|TRBJ2-2|.|TRBV6-5
CASSPSANTGELFF
TGTGCCAGCAGCCCATCAGCGAACACCGGGGAGCTGTTTTTT
>.|TRBJ2-5|once|TRBV7-2
CASDVQETQYF
TGTGCCTCCGACGTCCAAGAGACCCAGTACTTC
>TRBD2|TRBJ2-3|.|TRBV10-3
CAISDSGTSGEPSTDTQYF
TGTGCCATCAGTGATTCAGGGACTAGCGGGGAGCCTAGCACAGATACGCAGTATTTT
>TRBD1|TRBJ1-2|.|TRBV6-1
CAIWTGRNLDGYTF
TGTGCCATCTGGACAGGACGCAACTTGGATGGCTACACCTTC
>.|TRBJ1-4|.|TRBV12-5
CASGLVEVVAATEKLFF
TGTGCTAGTGGTTTGGTAGAAGTCGTTGCAGCGACCGAAAAACTGTTTTTT
>TRBD1|TRBJ2-7|.|TRBV6-5
CASSGDSYEQYF
TGTGCCAGCAGTGGGGACAGCTACGAGCAGTACTTC
>TRBD2|TRBJ2-3|.|TRBV4-3
CASSQGRLAGGLRDTQYF
TGCGCCAGCAGCCAAGGGCGGCTAGCGGGGGGCCTGCGGGATACGCAGTATTTT
>TRBD1|TRBJ2-2|.|TRBV2
CASSERRTGANTGELFF
TGTGCCAGCAGTGAACGAAGGACAGGAGCGAACACCGGGGAGCTGTTTTTT
>.|TRBJ2-7|medium-sized|TRBV7-3
CASSLKVRDEQYF
TGTGCCAGCAGCTTAAAAGTACGGGACGAGCAGTACTTC
>.|TRBJ2-6|few|TRBV23-1
CARGPQRGANVLTF
TGCGCCAGGGGTCCGCAGAGGGGGGCCAACGTCCTGACTTTC
>.|TRBJ1-6|.|TRBV4-1
CASSQEPIPGPRQPLHF
TGCGCCAGCAGCCAAGAACCCATCCCGGGACCTCGGCAACCCCTCCACTTT
>TRBD1|TRBJ1-6|.|TRBV5-6
CASSAGTGYNSPLHF
TGTGCCAGCAGCGCAGGGACAGGTTATAATTCACCCCTCCACTTT
>.|TRBJ1-1|.|TRBV6-5
CASSPPGGEEAFF
TGTGCCAGCAGTCCCCCTGGGGGGGAGGAAGCTTTCTTT
>.|TRBJ2-2|.|TRBV5-4
CASSFLNTGELFF
TGTGCCAGCAGCTTTCTGAACACCGGGGAGCTGTTTTTT
>.|TRBJ1-1|.|TRBV29-1
CSVFTMNTEAFF
TGCAGCGTGTTTACAATGAACACTGAAGCTTTCTTT
>.|TRBJ2-6|.|TRBV7-3
CASSVTGTGANVLTF
TGTGCCAGCAGCGTAACAGGGACTGGGGCCAACGTCCTGACTTTC
>.|TRBJ2-3|.|TRBV7-6
CASSKQGTDTQYF
TGTGCCAGCAGCAAACAGGGAACAGATACGCAGTATTTT
>TRBD1|TRBJ2-2|once|TRBV7-9
CASYDRDNTGELFF
TGTGCCAGTTATGACAGGGACAACACCGGGGAGCTGTTTTTT
>.|TRBJ1-4|.|TRBV7-6
CASSLTMEEKLFF
TGTGCCAGCAGTCTTACTATGGAGGAAAAACTGTTTTTT
>.|TRBJ1-6|once|TRBV6-5
CATLHLGENSPLHF
TGTGCCACCCTGCACTTGGGAGAAAATTCACCCCTCCACTTT
>.|TRBJ2-2|.|TRBV9
CASSVVGELFF
TGTGCCAGCAGCGTAGTCGGGGAGCTGTTTTTT
>.|TRBJ2-2|once|TRBV19
CASTPRGEDYYTGELFF
TGTGCCAGTACCCCGAGGGGAGAAGATTATTACACCGGGGAGCTGTTTTTT
>.|TRBJ2-7|few|TRBV21-1
CASSLKETGSYEQYF
TGTGCCAGCAGCCTAAAGGAGACAGGGTCCTACGAGCAGTACTTC
>TRBD2|TRBJ2-3|.|TRBV10-1
CASSGLAADTQYF
TGCGCCAGCTCCGGACTAGCGGCAGATACGCAGTATTTT
>TRBD1|TRBJ1-2|.|TRBV25-1
CASSSIGQGGYGYTF
TGTGCCAGCAGCTCAATAGGACAGGGGGGCTATGGCTACACCTTC
>.|TRBJ1-2|.|TRBV9
CASSSRQNGYTF
TGTGCCAGCAGCTCTAGACAGAATGGCTACACCTTC
>.|TRBJ1-1|.|TRBV4-3
CASSRDLGSTEAFF
TGCGCCAGCAGCCGAGACCTAGGGAGCACTGAAGCTTTCTTT
>.|TRBJ1-1|.|TRBV14
CASSQEVGAGTEAFF
TGTGCCAGCAGCCAAGAAGTGGGTGCTGGAACTGAAGCTTTCTTT
>.|TRBJ2-2|.|TRBV9
CASGRGGEDTGELFF
TGTGCCAGCGGACGAGGAGGGGAGGACACCGGGGAGCTGTTTTTT
>.|TRBJ2-1|few|TRBV11-2
CASSLDISGVPKQFF
TGTGCCAGCAGCTTAGACATCAGCGGAGTCCCCAAGCAGTTCTTC
>.|TRBJ2-1|few|TRBV9
CASSVGQSSYNEQFF
TGTGCCAGCAGCGTAGGACAGAGCTCCTACAATGAGCAGTTCTTC
>.|TRBJ1-2|.|TRBV19
CASSPREVPNYGYTF
TGTGCCAGTAGTCCCCGGGAGGTTCCTAACTATGGCTACACCTTC
>.|TRBJ1-6|.|TRBV7-9
CASSLGVGKDSPLHF
TGTGCCAGCAGCTTAGGTGTAGGGAAGGATTCACCCCTCCACTTT
>TRBD2|TRBJ2-1|few|TRBV9
CASSTRLTGSLAGGYNEQFF
TGTGCCAGCAGCACGCGACTTACCGGGTCCCTAGCGGGGGGATACAATGAGCAGTTCTTC
>TRBD2|TRBJ2-1|.|TRBV4-1
CASSRTSGGAFNEQFF
TGCGCCAGCAGCAGGACTAGCGGGGGGGCTTTTAATGAGCAGTTCTTC
>.|TRBJ1-2|.|TRBV29-1
CSSYSLTAYGYTF
TGCAGCTCTTACAGCCTGACAGCTTATGGCTACACCTTC
>.|TRBJ2-3|.|TRBV9
CASSVVSGGTDTQYF
TGTGCCAGCAGCGTAGTCTCCGGGGGCACAGATACGCAGTATTTT
>TRBD1|TRBJ1-6|.|TRBV2
CASSVGTDRSPLHF
TGTGCCAGCAGTGTCGGGACAGACCGATCACCCCTCCACTTT
>.|TRBJ1-2|.|TRBV9
CASSVEGTAAYGYTF
TGTGCCAGCAGCGTAGAAGGGACCGCGGCCTATGGCTACACCTTC
>TRBD1|TRBJ2-6|.|TRBV7-9
CASSPDPTGAGANVLTF
TGTGCCAGCAGCCCTGACCCGACAGGGGCAGGGGCCAACGTCCTGACTTTC
>TRBD1|TRBJ1-1|few|TRBV4-2
CASRPTGMNTEAFF
TGTGCCAGCAGACCGACAGGGATGAACACTGAAGCTTTCTTT
>TRBD1|TRBJ1-3|.|TRBV19
CASSGRQGSPSGNTIYF
TGTGCCAGTAGTGGAAGACAGGGGAGTCCTTCTGGAAACACCATATATTTT
>TRBD1|TRBJ2-1|.|TRBV9
CASSVTGGGNEQFF
TGTGCCAGCAGCGTGACAGGGGGAGGCAATGAGCAGTTCTTC
>.|TRBJ1-5|.|TRBV15
CATSREGGRDSNQPQHF
TGTGCCACCAGCAGAGAAGGGGGGAGAGATAGCAATCAGCCCCAGCATTTT
>.|TRBJ1-1|medium-sized|TRBV20-1
CSAHTGLGAFF
TGCAGTGCCCATACAGGGTTGGGAGCTTTCTTT
>.|TRBJ1-2|.|TRBV7-9
CASSPPLRYGYTF
TGTGCCAGCAGCCCACCCTTGCGCTATGGCTACACCTTC